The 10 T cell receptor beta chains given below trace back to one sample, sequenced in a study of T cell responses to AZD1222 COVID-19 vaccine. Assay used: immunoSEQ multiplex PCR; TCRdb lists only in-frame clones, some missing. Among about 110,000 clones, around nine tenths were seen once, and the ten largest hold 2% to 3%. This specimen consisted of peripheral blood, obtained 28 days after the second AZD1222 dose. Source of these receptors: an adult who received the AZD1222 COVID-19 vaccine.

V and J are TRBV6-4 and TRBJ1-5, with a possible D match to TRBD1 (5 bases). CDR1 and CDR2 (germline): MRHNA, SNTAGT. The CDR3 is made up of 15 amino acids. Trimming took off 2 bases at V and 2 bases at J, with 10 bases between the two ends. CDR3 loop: CASSDRTPRNQPQHF. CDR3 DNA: TGTGCCAGCAGTGACCGGACACCTCGCAATCAGCCCCAGCATTTT.

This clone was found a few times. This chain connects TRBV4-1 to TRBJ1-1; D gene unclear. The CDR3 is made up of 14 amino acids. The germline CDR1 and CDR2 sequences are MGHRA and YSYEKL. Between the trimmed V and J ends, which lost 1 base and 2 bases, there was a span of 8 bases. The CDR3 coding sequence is TGCGCCAGCAGCCAAGTCGGGCAAAACACTGAAGCTTTCTTT. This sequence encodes CASSQVGQNTEAFF.

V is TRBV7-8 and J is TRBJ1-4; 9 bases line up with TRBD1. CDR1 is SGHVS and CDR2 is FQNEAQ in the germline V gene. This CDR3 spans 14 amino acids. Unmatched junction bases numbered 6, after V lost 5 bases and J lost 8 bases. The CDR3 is CASSNRGLLEKLFF. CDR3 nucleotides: TGTGCCAGCAGCAACAGGGGGCTCCTAGAAAAACTGTTTTTT. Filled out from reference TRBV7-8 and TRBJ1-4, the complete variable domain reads GAGVSQSPRYKVAKRGQDVALRCDPISGHVSLFWYQQALGQGPEFLTYFQNEAQLDKSGLPSDRFFAERPEGSVSTLKIQRTQQEDSAVYLCASSNRGLLEKLFFGSGTQLSVL.

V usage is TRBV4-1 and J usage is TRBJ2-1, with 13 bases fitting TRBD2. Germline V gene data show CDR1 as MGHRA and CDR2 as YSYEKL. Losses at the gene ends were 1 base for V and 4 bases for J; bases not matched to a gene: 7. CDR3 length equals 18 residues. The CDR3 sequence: CASSQVDMGLAGYNEQFF. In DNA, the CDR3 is TGCGCCAGCAGCCAAGTGGACATGGGACTAGCGGGGTACAATGAGCAGTTCTTC.

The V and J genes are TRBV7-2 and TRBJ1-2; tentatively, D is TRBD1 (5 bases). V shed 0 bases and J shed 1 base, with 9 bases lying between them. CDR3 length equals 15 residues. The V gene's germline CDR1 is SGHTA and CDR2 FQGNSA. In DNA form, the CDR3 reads TGTGCCAGCAGCTTAGCGTCAGGGCGTAACTATGGCTACACCTTC. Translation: CASSLASGRNYGYTF.

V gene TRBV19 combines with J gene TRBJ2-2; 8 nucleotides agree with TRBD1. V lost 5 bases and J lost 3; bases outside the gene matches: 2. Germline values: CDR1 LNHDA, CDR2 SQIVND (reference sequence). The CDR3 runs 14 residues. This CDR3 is CASSSGGYTGELFF. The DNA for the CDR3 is TGTGCCAGTAGTTCAGGGGGCTACACCGGGGAGCTGTTTTTT. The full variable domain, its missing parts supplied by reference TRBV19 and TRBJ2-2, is DGGITQSPKYLFRKEGQNVTLSCEQNLNHDAMYWYRQDPGQGLRLIYYSQIVNDFQKGDIAEGYSVSREKKESFPLTVTSAQKNPTAFYLCASSSGGYTGELFFGEGSRLTVL.

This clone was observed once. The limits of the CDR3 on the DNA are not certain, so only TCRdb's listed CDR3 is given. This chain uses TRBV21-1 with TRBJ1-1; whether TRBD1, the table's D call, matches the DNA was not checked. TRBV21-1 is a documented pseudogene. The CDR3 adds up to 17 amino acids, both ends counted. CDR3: CASSKARVGQGSTEAFF.

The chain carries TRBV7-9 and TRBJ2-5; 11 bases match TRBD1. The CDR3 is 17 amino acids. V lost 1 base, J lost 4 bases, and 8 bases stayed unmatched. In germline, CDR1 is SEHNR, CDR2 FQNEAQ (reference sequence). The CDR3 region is CASSLEGTGGLLETQYF. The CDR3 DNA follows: TGTGCCAGCAGCTTAGAGGGGACAGGGGGTTTACTAGAGACCCAGTACTTC. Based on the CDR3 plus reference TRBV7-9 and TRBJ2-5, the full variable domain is DTGVSQNPRHKITKRGQNVTFRCDPISEHNRLYWYRQTLGQGPEFLTYFQNEAQLEKSRLLSDRFSAERPKGSFSTLEIQRTEQGDSAMYLCASSLEGTGGLLETQYFGPGTRLLVL.

The CDR3 protein is CASRSQAPNTEAFF. Written as DNA, the CDR3 is TGTGCCAGCCGATCACAGGCCCCGAACACTGAAGCTTTCTTT. The V and J genes are TRBV25-1 and TRBJ1-1; perhaps TRBD1 as D (5 bases). This CDR3 has 14 amino acids. Trimming removed 8 bases from V and 1 base from J, with 14 bases in between. Germline V gene data show CDR1 as MGHDK and CDR2 as SYGVNS.

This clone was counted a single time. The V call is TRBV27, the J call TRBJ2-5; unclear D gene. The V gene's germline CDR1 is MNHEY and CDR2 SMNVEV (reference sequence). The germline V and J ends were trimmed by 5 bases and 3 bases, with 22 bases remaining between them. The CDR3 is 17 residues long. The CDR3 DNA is TGTGCCAGCAGTCCCGCGTGGCGAGGCAATGTCAAAGAGACCCAGTACTTC. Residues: CASSPAWRGNVKETQYF.